Following are 21 T cell receptor beta chains from one sample sequenced in a study of CXCR3-negative and CXCR3-positive naive CD8 T cells. General study points: The study found more hydrophobic TRB CDR3s in CXCR3-positive naive cells than in CXCR3-negative naive cells.

These receptors' antigens are unknown. With UMI labels, 5' RACE was used to prepare the TRB cDNA libraries. From its re-call of the 5' RACE reads, TCRdb lists each CDR3 protein once, without DNA. Reported are 84,000 or so distinct CDR3 sequences; the ten largest clones contain almost 0.55%. The sequenced material came from naive CXCR3+ CD8+ T cells from blood. Specified subset: CD45RO-CCR7+CD27+CD95- naive CD8+ T cells expressing CXCR3 (TNR3+). Every receptor here comes from a human donor in good health. Some clones in this sample may be carry-over from other donors' samples.

The J gene is TRBJ1-4, the V gene TRBV4-1; absent DNA, TCRdb's TRBD1 call cannot be checked. This CDR3 has 14 residues. Germline V gene data show CDR1 as MGHRA and CDR2 as YSYEKL. The CDR3 loop reads CASSLGQINEKLFF.

The J gene is TRBJ1-2, the V gene TRBV29-1. The CDR3 is 12 amino acids. In germline, CDR1 is SQVTM, CDR2 ANQGSEA. The chain's CDR3 is CSVVRVNYGYTF.

The chain is built from TRBV29-1 and TRBJ1-2. The CDR3 consists of 13 residues. Germline CDR1 is SQVTM and CDR2 is ANQGSEA. CDR3 sequence reads: CSVEDGPARGYTF.

The chain employs TRBV29-1 and TRBJ1-1. There are 12 residues in the CDR3. In germline, CDR1 is SQVTM, CDR2 ANQGSEA. The CDR3 loop reads CSSVASNTEAFF.

The chain is built from TRBV11-2 and TRBJ2-3. The CDR3 has 12 amino acids. Per germline, CDR1 SGHAT and CDR2 FQNNGV. This CDR3 reads CASMMNTDTQYF.

The rearrangement joins TRBV20-1 to TRBJ2-2; TCRdb's D gene call, TRBD1, goes unchecked for lack of DNA. Germline loops: CDR1 DFQATT, CDR2 SNEGSKA (reference sequence). CDR3 length equals 17 residues. The CDR3 is CSARDGPRQGGAGELFF.

The V and J genes are TRBV12-3 or TRBV12-4 and TRBJ1-4; without DNA, the TCRdb call of TRBD1 cannot be checked. This CDR3 comprises 14 residues. CDR3 sequence reads: CASTMTGSGEKLFF.

The V and J genes are TRBV27 and TRBJ1-4; TCRdb indicates TRBD1, and absent DNA this call remains unverified. This CDR3 has 14 amino acids. The germline V gene encodes CDR1 MNHEY and CDR2 SMNVEV (reference sequence). The CDR3 loop is CASSLEGAGEKLFF.

J is TRBJ1-4 and V is TRBV4-3. Germline-derived CDR1 and CDR2 are LGHNA and YSLEER. The CDR3 is 15 amino acids. CDR3 sequence: CASSQDQEWTKKLFF.

This sequence joins TRBV12-3 or TRBV12-4 and TRBJ1-5. This CDR3 has 14 amino acids. CDR3 in amino acids: CASSLGNSNQPQHF.

This chain connects TRBV29-1 to TRBJ2-1; there is no DNA to check the TCRdb D call of TRBD1. The CDR3 covers 14 residues. CDR1 SQVTM and CDR2 ANQGSEA come from the germline V gene. This chain's CDR3 is CSEMRQGNYNEQFF.

This chain links TRBV2 with TRBJ2-6. The CDR3 contains 14 residues. Looked up from germline, CDR1 is SNHLY and CDR2 is FYNNEI. CDR3 sequence: CASRRSSGANVLTF.

The chain has TRBV7-9 and TRBJ2-7; TCRdb names TRBD1, which stays unverified in the absence of DNA. Germline loops: CDR1 SEHNR, CDR2 FQNEAQ (reference sequence). CDR3 length equals 15 residues. The CDR3 loop reads CASSTGQLYSYEQYF.

The rearrangement joins TRBV23-1 to TRBJ2-1; TCRdb designates TRBD1, a call that cannot be tested without DNA. TRBV23-1 is known as an ORF, though its function is uncertain. The CDR3 covers 15 residues. This chain's CDR3 is CASRRRQGIGNEQFF.

This chain links TRBV29-1 with TRBJ2-5. CDR1 SQVTM and CDR2 ANQGSEA come from the germline V gene. This CDR3 contains 13 residues. The CDR3 reads CSVERDTQETQYF.

This rearrangement joins TRBV21-1 to TRBJ2-7. TRBV21-1 is listed as a pseudogene. The CDR3 has 13 residues. The chain's CDR3 is CARTATVSYEQYF.

V gene TRBV29-1 combines with J gene TRBJ2-1; TCRdb calls TRBD1, which cannot be checked without DNA. The CDR3 spans 12 residues. Germline loops: CDR1 SQVTM, CDR2 ANQGSEA. CDR3 protein: CSVEIRGSEQFF.

This rearrangement joins TRBV7-9 to TRBJ2-2; the D call from TCRdb, TRBD2, cannot be confirmed without DNA. CDR3 length: 14 residues. Germline CDR1 reads SEHNR; CDR2 reads FQNEAQ (reference sequence). This CDR3 is CASSLGPADGELFF.

This chain joins TRBV28 and TRBJ2-7; with no DNA, the TCRdb D assignment of TRBD2 cannot be verified. This CDR3 contains 20 residues. The germline gives CDR1 MDHEN, CDR2 SYDVKM. The CDR3 here is CASSLVAGDVFQPRAYEQYF.

This chain connects TRBV28 to TRBJ2-3; the TCRdb D gene call, TRBD1, has no DNA to confirm it. CDR1 is MDHEN, CDR2 SYDVKM, per germline. There are 14 residues in the CDR3. CDR3 amino acids: CASSRQGTTDTQYF. Full variable domain (missing parts from reference TRBV28 and TRBJ2-3): DVKVTQSSRYLVKRTGEKVFLECVQDMDHENMFWYRQDPGLGLRLIYFSYDVKMKEKGDIPEGYSVSREKKERFSLILESASTNQTSMYLCASSRQGTTDTQYFGPGTRLTVL.

The rearrangement links TRBV3-1 to TRBJ1-4; the D gene TCRdb calls, TRBD1, cannot be checked with no DNA. Per the germline V gene, CDR1 is LGHDT and CDR2 is YNNKEL (reference sequence). This CDR3 is built from 17 residues. The CDR3 region is CASSSTPRQGPNEKLFF.